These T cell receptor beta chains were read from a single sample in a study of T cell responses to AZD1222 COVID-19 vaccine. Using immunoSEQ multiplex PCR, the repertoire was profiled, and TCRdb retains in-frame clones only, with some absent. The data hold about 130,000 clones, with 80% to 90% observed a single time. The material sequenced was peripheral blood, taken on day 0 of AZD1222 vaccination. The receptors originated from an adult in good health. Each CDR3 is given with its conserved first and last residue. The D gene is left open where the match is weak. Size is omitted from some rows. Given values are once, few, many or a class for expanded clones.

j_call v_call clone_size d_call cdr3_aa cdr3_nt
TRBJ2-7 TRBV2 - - CASSESSVPGEQYF TGTGCCAGCAGTGAAAGTTCTGTCCCGGGCGAGCAGTACTTC
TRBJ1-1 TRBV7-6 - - CASSLANTGTEAFF TGTGCCAGCAGCTTAGCAAACACTGGCACTGAAGCTTTCTTT
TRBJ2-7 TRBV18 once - CASSPNAPGTVIPYEQYF TGTGCCAGCTCACCAAACGCCCCCGGGACCGTCATCCCCTACGAGCAGTACTTC
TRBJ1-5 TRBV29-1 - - CSVGLSLGGNQPQHF TGCAGCGTGGGACTCTCCCTAGGAGGCAATCAGCCCCAGCATTTT
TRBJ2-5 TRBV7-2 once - CASSLSSGGGGETQYF TGTGCCAGCAGCTTATCCTCCGGGGGCGGGGGAGAGACCCAGTACTTC
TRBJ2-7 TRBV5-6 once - CASSLRWGFYEQYF TGTGCCAGCAGCTTACGCTGGGGATTCTACGAGCAGTACTTC
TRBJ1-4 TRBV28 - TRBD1 CASSQRTGEGEKLFF TGTGCCAGCAGCCAGCGGACAGGGGAGGGTGAAAAACTGTTTTTT
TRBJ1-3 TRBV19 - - CATGGDTIYF TGTGCCACCGGGGGGGACACCATATATTTT
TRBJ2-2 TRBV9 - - CASSPPRGNTGELFF TGTGCCAGCAGCCCCCCGAGGGGGAACACCGGGGAGCTGTTTTTT
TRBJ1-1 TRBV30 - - CAWREQGANTEAFF TGTGCCTGGAGGGAACAGGGTGCGAACACTGAAGCTTTCTTT
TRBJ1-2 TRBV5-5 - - CASSYRDGLLNYGYTF TGTGCCAGCAGCTACCGGGACGGATTACTTAACTATGGCTACACCTTC
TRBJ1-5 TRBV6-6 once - CASSSGGSQPQHF TGTGCCAGCAGTTCGGGAGGGAGTCAGCCCCAGCATTTT
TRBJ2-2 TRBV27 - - CASSLSDTGELFF TGTGCCAGCAGTTTATCGGACACCGGGGAGCTGTTTTTT
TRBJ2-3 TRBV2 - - CASNLYTDTQYF TGTGCCAGCAACCTATACACAGATACGCAGTATTTT
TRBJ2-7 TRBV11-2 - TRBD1 CASSLGQFYEQYF TGTGCCAGCAGCTTGGGACAGTTCTACGAGCAGTACTTC
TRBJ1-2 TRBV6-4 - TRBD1 CASSDPGTGHYGYTF TGTGCCAGCAGTGACCCAGGGACAGGCCACTATGGCTACACCTTC
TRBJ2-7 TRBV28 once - CAESGGSSYEQYF TGTGCCGAAAGTGGGGGAAGCTCCTACGAGCAGTACTTC
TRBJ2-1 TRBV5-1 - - CASSFGGEEQQFF TGCGCCAGCAGCTTCGGAGGGGAAGAACAGCAGTTCTTC
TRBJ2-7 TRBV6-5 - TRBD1 CASSYNTGGEQYF TGTGCCAGCAGTTACAACACAGGGGGGGAGCAGTACTTC
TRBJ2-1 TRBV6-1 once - CASSDFGTHNEQFF TGTGCCAGCAGTGATTTCGGGACTCACAATGAGCAGTTCTTC
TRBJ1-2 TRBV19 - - CASSFQGQGGYTF TGTGCCAGTAGTTTCCAGGGACAAGGGGGCTACACCTTC
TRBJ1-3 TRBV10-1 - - CASSGGRGTESGNTIYF TGCGCCAGCAGTGGAGGAAGGGGAACGGAATCTGGAAACACCATATATTTT
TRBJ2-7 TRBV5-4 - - CASSPGLGPFPYEQYF TGTGCCAGCAGCCCTGGACTTGGGCCATTCCCCTACGAGCAGTACTTC
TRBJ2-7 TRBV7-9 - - CASSLSGVYEQYF TGTGCCAGCAGCCTTAGCGGAGTCTACGAGCAGTACTTC
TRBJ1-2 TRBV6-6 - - CASRTNYGYTF TGTGCCAGCAGAACTAACTATGGCTACACCTTC
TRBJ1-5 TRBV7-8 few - CASSLGRGSSNQPQHF TGTGCCAGCAGCTTAGGAAGAGGATCTAGCAATCAGCCCCAGCATTTT
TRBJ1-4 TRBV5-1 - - CASSLEVPTNEKLFF TGCGCCAGCAGCTTGGAAGTTCCAACTAATGAAAAACTGTTTTTT
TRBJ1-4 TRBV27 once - CASSPHTINEKLFF TGTGCCAGCAGTCCTCATACGATTAATGAAAAACTGTTTTTT
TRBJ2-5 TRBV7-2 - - CASSPNREETQYF TGTGCCAGCAGTCCTAACAGGGAGGAGACCCAGTACTTC
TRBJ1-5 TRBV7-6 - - CASSPGGMQPQHF TGTGCCAGCAGCCCCGGCGGTATGCAGCCCCAGCATTTT
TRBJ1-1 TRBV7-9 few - CASSPNTVPTGTEAFF TGTGCCAGCAGCCCGAACACGGTCCCGACGGGCACTGAAGCTTTCTTT
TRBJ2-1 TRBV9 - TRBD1 CASSVWTGYNEQFF TGTGCCAGCAGCGTTTGGACAGGCTACAATGAGCAGTTCTTC
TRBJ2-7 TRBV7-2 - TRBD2 CASSLASGAGAVYEQYF TGTGCCAGCAGCTTAGCGTCTGGGGCGGGAGCGGTATACGAGCAGTACTTC
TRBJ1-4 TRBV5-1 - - CASSPQLNEKLFF TGCGCCAGCAGCCCTCAGCTTAATGAAAAACTGTTTTTT
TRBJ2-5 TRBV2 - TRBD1 CATRQGKTQYF TGTGCCACCAGACAGGGGAAGACCCAGTACTTC
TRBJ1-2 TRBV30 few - CAWRLYPGSGYTF TGTGCCTGGAGACTGTATCCCGGATCAGGCTACACCTTC
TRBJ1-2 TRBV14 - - CASSPGPSGGYTF TGTGCCAGCAGCCCAGGCCCCTCGGGCGGCTACACCTTC
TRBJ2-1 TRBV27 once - CASISSSSYNEQFF TGTGCCAGCATTTCCTCAAGCTCCTACAATGAGCAGTTCTTC
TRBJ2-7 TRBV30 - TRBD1 CAWLTGLHEQYF TGTGCCTGGCTGACAGGGCTCCACGAGCAGTACTTC
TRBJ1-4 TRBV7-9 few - CASSPVESNEKLFF TGTGCCAGCAGTCCGGTGGAGTCGAATGAAAAACTGTTTTTT
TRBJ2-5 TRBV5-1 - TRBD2 CASSLFRGEETQYF TGCGCCAGCAGCTTGTTCCGGGGGGAGGAGACCCAGTACTTC
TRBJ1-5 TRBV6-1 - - CASSEVNRGLGLWPQHF TGTGCCAGCAGTGAAGTCAATCGGGGGCTTGGGTTGTGGCCCCAGCATTTT
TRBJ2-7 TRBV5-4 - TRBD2 CASSIGTSGAYEQYF TGTGCCAGCAGCATTGGGACTAGCGGGGCCTACGAGCAGTACTTC
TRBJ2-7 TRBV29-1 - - CSVGAPSYEQYF TGCAGCGTTGGGGCCCCCTCCTACGAGCAGTACTTC
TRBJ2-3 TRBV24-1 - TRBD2 CATSEGGLAGSTDTQYF TGTGCCACCAGTGAGGGAGGACTAGCGGGGAGCACAGATACGCAGTATTTT